A selection of T cell receptor beta chains follows, all from one sample in a study of blood T cell repertoires in COVID-19. The assay was immunoSEQ multiplex PCR, and TCRdb's table has in-frame clones only and misses some. The sample contains approximately 200,000 clones, 75% to 85% of which appear only once. The sequencing input was PBMCs or T cells enriched from blood (not recorded which). These receptors were obtained from a woman between 40 and 50 years old with acute COVID-19. The CDR3 runs from the conserved cysteine through the conserved F or W. A D gene is named only where the DNA matches it firmly. Clone size is stated in some rows and not others, as once, few, many or a class when expanded.

size	D	V	J	CDR3	DNA
few	-	TRBV6-2/TRBV6-3	TRBJ1-5	CASSFTGFSQPQHF	TGTGCCAGCAGTTTCACAGGTTTTTCTCAGCCCCAGCATTTT
-	-	TRBV6-5	TRBJ1-6	CATTVDRNSPLHF	TGTGCCACTACAGTAGACCGTAATTCACCCCTCCACTTT
-	-	TRBV5-4	TRBJ2-7	CASSLTRGPGEQYF	TGTGCCAGCAGCTTGACGCGGGGGCCGGGAGAGCAGTACTTC
-	-	TRBV30	TRBJ1-1	CARNTGNTEAFF	TGTGCCCGGAATACCGGGAACACTGAAGCTTTCTTT
-	TRBD1	TRBV28	TRBJ1-3	CASSLGQGGGNTIYF	TGTGCCAGCAGTTTAGGACAGGGGGGTGGAAACACCATATATTTT
-	TRBD1	TRBV4-2	TRBJ1-3	CASSQEYRGQGGNTIYF	TGTGCCAGCAGCCAAGAATACAGGGGGCAGGGGGGAAACACCATATATTTT
many	-	TRBV2	TRBJ1-5	CASSEAGVGNQPQHF	TGTGCCAGCAGTGAGGCAGGGGTCGGCAATCAGCCCCAGCATTTT
-	-	TRBV6-6	TRBJ2-7	CASSPGTLPHEQYF	TGTGCCAGCAGCCCCGGGACTTTACCCCACGAGCAGTACTTC
-	-	TRBV6-6	TRBJ1-3	CASSYGQGGNTIYF	TGTGCCAGCAGTTACGGGCAGGGGGGAAACACCATATATTTT
-	-	TRBV7-2	TRBJ1-5	CASSSQGTGQPQHF	TGTGCCAGCAGCTCACAGGGAACAGGTCAGCCCCAGCATTTT
many	-	TRBV12-3/TRBV12-4	TRBJ1-6	CASSPGGAPLHF	TGTGCCAGCAGTCCGGGAGGTGCACCCCTCCACTTT
-	-	TRBV7-9	TRBJ1-5	CASSLSSSNQPQHF	TGTGCCAGCAGCTTATCCTCTAGCAATCAGCCCCAGCATTTT
-	TRBD1	TRBV27	TRBJ2-7	CASSPRGPPLYEQYF	TGTGCCAGCAGTCCGAGGGGGCCTCCCCTCTACGAGCAGTACTTC
-	-	TRBV27	TRBJ2-6	CASSSLGTGSGANVLTF	TGTGCCAGCAGTAGCTTGGGAACAGGCTCTGGGGCCAACGTCCTGACTTTC
-	-	TRBV19	TRBJ1-3	CASRGVSTGNTIYF	TGTGCCAGTAGGGGAGTTTCTACTGGAAACACCATATATTTT
-	-	TRBV5-4	TRBJ2-5	CASSFSGSQETQYF	TGTGCCAGCAGCTTTTCGGGTTCCCAAGAGACCCAGTACTTC
once	-	TRBV19	TRBJ1-1	CASSIDLQENTEAFF	TGTGCCAGTAGTATAGATTTACAGGAGAACACTGAAGCTTTCTTT